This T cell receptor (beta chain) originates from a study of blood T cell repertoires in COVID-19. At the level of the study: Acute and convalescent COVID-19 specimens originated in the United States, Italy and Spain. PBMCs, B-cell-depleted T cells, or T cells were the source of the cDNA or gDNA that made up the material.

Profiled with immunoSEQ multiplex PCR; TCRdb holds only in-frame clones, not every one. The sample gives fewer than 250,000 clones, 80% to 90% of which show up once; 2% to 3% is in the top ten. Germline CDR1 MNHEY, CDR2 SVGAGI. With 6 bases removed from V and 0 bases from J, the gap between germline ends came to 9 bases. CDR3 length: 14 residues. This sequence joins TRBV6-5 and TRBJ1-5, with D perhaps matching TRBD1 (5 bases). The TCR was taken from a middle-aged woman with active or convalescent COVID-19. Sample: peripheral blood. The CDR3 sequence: CASRPGYSNQPQHF. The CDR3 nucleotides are TGTGCCAGCAGGCCAGGGTATAGCAATCAGCCCCAGCATTTT.